This is a list of T cell receptor beta chains from one sample in a study of shared clonotypes between healthy human individuals. Using immunoSEQ multiplex PCR, the repertoire was profiled, and TCRdb retains in-frame clones only, with some absent. The sample shows about 1.9 million clones, 80% to 95% of them seen only once. Material for sequencing was naive CD8+ T cells from PBMCs. The source of these receptors is a young man in good health. Some clones in this sample may be carry-over from other donors' samples. CDR3s include the opening cysteine and the closing phenylalanine or tryptophan. A D gene is named only where the DNA matches it firmly. Clone size is stated in some rows and not others, as once, few, many or a class when expanded.

CDR3 DNA | CDR3 protein | clone size | V gene | D gene | J gene
TGTGCCAGCAGCTTGCGGGCGCGCGAAAAACTGTTTTTT | CASSLRAREKLFF | . | TRBV5-6 | . | TRBJ1-4
TGTGCCAGCAGAGCTTTCGGGACTAGCGGGGGGAGGAGCACAGATACGCAGTATTTT | CASRAFGTSGGRSTDTQYF | once | TRBV12-1 | . | TRBJ2-3
TGTGCCAGCAGCGCCGGAGCGGGAGGGCCTTTCGAGCAGTACTTC | CASSAGAGGPFEQYF | once | TRBV9 | TRBD2 | TRBJ2-7
TGTGCCAGCAGCTTAAGCGGGAGGGCCGTCCACGAGCAGTACTTC | CASSLSGRAVHEQYF | . | TRBV7-9 | TRBD2 | TRBJ2-7
TGTGCCAGCAGCGTAGCCCCGGGAGAACCGAGCTCTGGAAACACCATATATTTT | CASSVAPGEPSSGNTIYF | . | TRBV9 | . | TRBJ1-3
TGTGCCAGCAGCTTCGGCAGGAGTAACTCCTACGAGCAGTACTTC | CASSFGRSNSYEQYF | once | TRBV7-6 | . | TRBJ2-7
TGTGCCAGCCGTCGCGAGGACAGGGACACAGATACGCAGTATTTT | CASRREDRDTDTQYF | . | TRBV27 | TRBD1 | TRBJ2-3
TGTGCCAGCAGTGACCCCATGGGACAGGGAAGGGCAACAGATACGCAGTATTTT | CASSDPMGQGRATDTQYF | . | TRBV2 | TRBD1 | TRBJ2-3
TGTGCCAGCAGTGAAGCAGACAGGTTCTATGGCTACACCTTC | CASSEADRFYGYTF | . | TRBV6-1 | . | TRBJ1-2
TGTGCCATCAATTCGGGGGTCACTGAAGCTTTCTTT | CAINSGVTEAFF | once | TRBV10-3 | . | TRBJ1-1
TGCGCCAGCAGCCAAGATGAGGAAGTGGTCGCTTTCTTT | CASSQDEEVVAFF | . | TRBV4-3 | . | TRBJ1-1
TGTGCCAGCGGCACTAGCGGGAGAGGAGTTTATGACGGTGAGCAGTTCTTC | CASGTSGRGVYDGEQFF | . | TRBV5-6 | TRBD2 | TRBJ2-1
TGTGCCACCTCAACGGGCGAGCAGTACTTC | CATSTGEQYF | . | TRBV25-1 | . | TRBJ2-7
TGTGCCAGCAGTTACGAGTTTCCTGAAGCTTTCTTT | CASSYEFPEAFF | . | TRBV6-6 | . | TRBJ1-1
TGTGCCAGCAGCTTAGGACTAGCAGATGAGCAGTTCTTC | CASSLGLADEQFF | . | TRBV11-2 | TRBD2 | TRBJ2-1
TGTGCCAGCAGCTTGTTTAGGTCGAATGGGGCCAACGTCCTGACTTTC | CASSLFRSNGANVLTF | . | TRBV5-6 | . | TRBJ2-6
TGCAGCGTTGCCCTATTGAACGAGCAGTACTTC | CSVALLNEQYF | . | TRBV29-1 | . | TRBJ2-7
TGTGCCAGCAGCCTCGGGGGCGGGGCTAATGAAAAACTGTTTTTT | CASSLGGGANEKLFF | . | TRBV11-2 | . | TRBJ1-4
TGTGCCAGCAGTCCCCAACCGGGGGGCTACGAGCAGTACTTC | CASSPQPGGYEQYF | . | TRBV27 | TRBD2 | TRBJ2-7
TGCGCCAGCAGCCAAGGACAGGGGAGCCCTGAAGCTTTCTTT | CASSQGQGSPEAFF | . | TRBV4-1 | TRBD1 | TRBJ1-1
TGTGCCAGCAGCTTGTCAGAATCATACAATGAGCAGTTCTTC | CASSLSESYNEQFF | . | TRBV5-4 | . | TRBJ2-1
TGTGCCTTAGGGGGGTGGCGGACTAGCGGGAGAACTTTGAACACCGGGGAGCTGTTTTTT | CALGGWRTSGRTLNTGELFF | . | TRBV30 | TRBD2 | TRBJ2-2
TGTGCCAGCAGCGAGGGAGCGGGAGGGGGCAATGAGCAGTTCTTC | CASSEGAGGGNEQFF | . | TRBV9 | TRBD2 | TRBJ2-1
TGTGCCAGCAGTTACTCAACCGGACTAGCGAGCTACGAGCAGTACTTC | CASSYSTGLASYEQYF | . | TRBV6-5 | TRBD2 | TRBJ2-7
TGCGCCAGCAGCTACGACTGGTCCTCCTACGAGCAGTACTTC | CASSYDWSSYEQYF | . | TRBV5-1 | . | TRBJ2-7
TGTGCCAGCAGCTTTCCCCGGGGGGGCTCTGGGGCCAACGTCCTGACTTTC | CASSFPRGGSGANVLTF | . | TRBV7-8 | TRBD2 | TRBJ2-6
TGTGCCACCAGCAGCGGTTGGGGATGGGGCACTGAAGCTTTCTTT | CATSSGWGWGTEAFF | . | TRBV15 | . | TRBJ1-1
TGTGCCAGCAGTCCAAGGGAGGGTTTCGAGCAGTACTTC | CASSPREGFEQYF | . | TRBV28 | TRBD2 | TRBJ2-7
TGTGCCAGCAGCTTGCGTGGGGTCTACGAGCAGTACTTC | CASSLRGVYEQYF | . | TRBV28 | . | TRBJ2-7
TGTGCCAGCAGCCATTCCATAAGCTCTTTGAACACTGAAGCTTTCTTT | CASSHSISSLNTEAFF | few | TRBV4-2 | . | TRBJ1-1
TGTGCCAGCAGTCCCCGAGGTATCAGCACAGATACGCAGTATTTT | CASSPRGISTDTQYF | . | TRBV25-1 | . | TRBJ2-3
TGTGCCAGCAGTTACTCATGGGGGGGCAGTCAGCCCCAGCATTTT | CASSYSWGGSQPQHF | . | TRBV6-6 | . | TRBJ1-5
TGTGCCAGCAGTCTGACAGGGCGGGATGAAGCTTTCTTT | CASSLTGRDEAFF | . | TRBV28 | TRBD1 | TRBJ1-1
TGTGCCAGCAGTTTGCAGGGGCCACTAGAGACCCAGTACTTC | CASSLQGPLETQYF | . | TRBV27 | . | TRBJ2-5
TGTGCCAGCACCGAGGGACAGGGGCCTTCCTACGAGCAGTACTTC | CASTEGQGPSYEQYF | . | TRBV6-1 | TRBD1 | TRBJ2-7
TGTGCCAGCAGCACAAATTTAGCGGGAGGGCCCACAGATACGCAGTATTTT | CASSTNLAGGPTDTQYF | . | TRBV9 | TRBD2 | TRBJ2-3
TGTGCCAGCAGTTACGACAGGAACCAAGAGACCCAGTACTTC | CASSYDRNQETQYF | . | TRBV27 | . | TRBJ2-5
TGTGCCAGCAGCCGAACGGGAATTACTAACTATGGCTACACCTTC | CASSRTGITNYGYTF | . | TRBV5-4 | . | TRBJ1-2
TGTGCCAGCAGTTCCCGGACAGATAGGTCACCAGATACGCAGTATTTT | CASSSRTDRSPDTQYF | . | TRBV27 | . | TRBJ2-3
TGTGCCAGCTTGGGGAGAGCGAGCCCTTACTATGGCTACACCTTC | CASLGRASPYYGYTF | . | TRBV25-1 | . | TRBJ1-2
TGTGCCAGCAGCCCGAGAGGGACACCTAACTATGGCTACACCTTC | CASSPRGTPNYGYTF | once | TRBV5-4 | . | TRBJ1-2
TGTGCCAGGACCTTAGACACTATCCGACAGGTCGAAGGTTCAGATACGCAGTATTTT | CARTLDTIRQVEGSDTQYF | . | TRBV27 | . | TRBJ2-3
TGTGCCAGCAGGTTTATAGGGCCTTCAATGAGCAATCAGCCCCAGCATTTT | CASRFIGPSMSNQPQHF | . | TRBV27 | . | TRBJ1-5
TGTGCCAGCAGCCTGGGGACTAGCGCAGACAATGAGCAGTTCTTC | CASSLGTSADNEQFF | . | TRBV7-9 | TRBD2 | TRBJ2-1
TGTGCCAGTAGTATATGGGGGGGAACTGAAGCTTTCTTT | CASSIWGGTEAFF | . | TRBV19 | . | TRBJ1-1
TGTGCCACCAGCAGAGATCGAGTCTCCCGCTCAGCTGAAGCTTTCTTT | CATSRDRVSRSAEAFF | . | TRBV15 | . | TRBJ1-1
TGTGCCAGCAGCTTGGTGTCTAGCGGGAGCTACGAGCAGTACTTC | CASSLVSSGSYEQYF | once | TRBV5-6 | TRBD2 | TRBJ2-7
TGCGCCAGCAGCCAAGAGGGGACAGGGGGGAATTCACCCCTCCACTTT | CASSQEGTGGNSPLHF | once | TRBV4-1 | TRBD1 | TRBJ1-6
TGCAGCGTTGCTCCGGGGCCACAGAACACTGAAGCTTTCTTT | CSVAPGPQNTEAFF | few | TRBV29-1 | . | TRBJ1-1
TGTGCCTGGAGTAAAGGGTTCTACGAGCAGTACTTC | CAWSKGFYEQYF | . | TRBV30 | . | TRBJ2-7
TGTGCCAGCAGCCCGGGACCCCGAGAGACCCAGTACTTC | CASSPGPRETQYF | . | TRBV28 | . | TRBJ2-5
TGCGCCAGCAGCAGCGTCTCCTACAATGAGCAGTTCTTC | CASSSVSYNEQFF | . | TRBV10-2 | . | TRBJ2-1
TGTGCCAGCAGCGAGAACAGCGGGGCCTACGAGCAGTACTTC | CASSENSGAYEQYF | . | TRBV7-6 | TRBD2 | TRBJ2-7
TGTGCCAGCAGTTTGGGTAGTAACTATGGCTACACCTTC | CASSLGSNYGYTF | few | TRBV27 | . | TRBJ1-2
TGTGCCAGCAGTTTATATTCTAGCGGGAACACCGGGGAGCTGTTTTTT | CASSLYSSGNTGELFF | . | TRBV27 | TRBD2 | TRBJ2-2
TGTGCCAGCAGCTTCTCGGGGTCTAACTATGGCTACACCTTC | CASSFSGSNYGYTF | . | TRBV5-8 | . | TRBJ1-2
TGTGCCAGCAGCCCCGGGACAGGTCCTCTGGGCTACACCTTC | CASSPGTGPLGYTF | . | TRBV5-6 | TRBD1 | TRBJ1-2
TGTGCCAGCAGCGCCGGGACAGGGGCTAGCAATCAGCCCCAGCATTTT | CASSAGTGASNQPQHF | . | TRBV9 | TRBD1 | TRBJ1-5
TGTGCCAGCAGCCAACTCCGAGGGGGGGAGCAGTACTTC | CASSQLRGGEQYF | . | TRBV4-2 | . | TRBJ2-7